The 24 T cell receptor beta chains below all came from one sample that was sequenced in a study of a mutant IDH1 vaccine in newly diagnosed glioma. Profiling relied on immunoSEQ multiplex PCR, and the TCRdb table lists in-frame clones only, not all of them. The table records tens of thousands of clones, around 84% of them present only once. Indicated time point: week 35, safety follow-up. Every vaccine dose comprised 300 ug of mutant IDH1 20-mer peptide plus topical imiquimod. These receptors are not linked to any known antigen. The sequencing here drew on PBMCs, taken from a glioma patient whose treatment included an IDH1 peptide vaccine. The source is a man aged 25 to 40 with glioma.

V is TRBV15 and J is TRBJ2-2, with 9 bases identical to TRBD1. The CDR3 loop spans 16 amino acids. V trimming: 3 bases; J trimming: 4 bases; junction bases outside the gene matches: 6. Germline assignment: CDR1 LNHNV and CDR2 YYDKDF (reference sequence). The CDR3, as DNA: TGTGCCACCAGCAGTGCAGACAGGGGGGTCACCGGGGAGCTGTTTTTT. Amino acid sequence: CATSSADRGVTGELFF.

This chain connects TRBV5-1 to TRBJ1-1; D not resolved. Germline assignment: CDR1 SGHRS and CDR2 YFSETQ. The V end was cut by 0 bases, the J end by 4 bases, with 13 bases between. CDR3 length: 15 amino acids. This CDR3 is CASSLERGWSTEAFF. The CDR3 DNA follows: TGCGCCAGCAGCTTGGAACGGGGATGGAGCACTGAAGCTTTCTTT. Drawing the rest from reference TRBV5-1 and TRBJ1-1, the complete variable domain is KAGVTQTPRYLIKTRGQQVTLSCSPISGHRSVSWYQQTPGQGLQFLFEYFSETQRNKGNFPGRFSGRQFSNSRSEMNVSTLELGDSALYLCASSLERGWSTEAFFGQGTRLTVV.

J is TRBJ2-5 and V is TRBV18; D is unresolved. V was pared by 3 bases and J by 5 bases, with 7 bases between. The CDR3 is made up of 12 amino acids. Per germline, CDR1 KGHSH and CDR2 LQKENI. The CDR3 reads CASSPAGETQYF. The CDR3 DNA reads as TGTGCCAGCTCACCGGCCGGGGAGACCCAGTACTTC.

The chain links TRBV6-4 to TRBJ2-7; D gene unclear. V gave up 0 bases and J gave up 3 bases, with 6 bases separating them. CDR3 length: 13 amino acids. Germline V gives CDR1 MRHNA, CDR2 SNTAGT. For the CDR3, the DNA is TGTGCCAGCAGTGACTCAGTCGGCTACGAGCAGTACTTC. It yields the protein CASSDSVGYEQYF.

The V and J genes are TRBV6-6 and TRBJ1-5, with 9 bases aligning to TRBD1. V lost 6 bases to trimming and J lost 5 bases; unmatched junction nucleotides: 8. CDR3 length equals 15 residues. Germline-derived CDR1 and CDR2 are MNHNY and SVGAGI (reference sequence). The CDR3 DNA reads TGTGCCAGCAGCTCCGGACAGGGGAGTGATCAGCCCCAGCATTTT. Encoded protein: CASSSGQGSDQPQHF.

This clone was observed a handful of times. The chain is built from TRBV5-1 and TRBJ1-1, with a possible D match to TRBD1 (6 bases). Germline V lookup: CDR1 SGHRS, CDR2 YFSETQ. Trimming pared 1 base from V and 4 bases from J, leaving 11 bases between. This CDR3 is built from 14 residues. The DNA for the CDR3 is TGCGCCAGCAGCTTGTATGACAGGATCACTGAAGCTTTCTTT. Translation gives CASSLYDRITEAFF.

This clone has a single count. The chain employs TRBV5-5 and TRBJ1-1; D gene uncertain. The CDR3 has 16 residues. Germline V gene data show CDR1 as SGHKS and CDR2 as YYEKEE (reference sequence). Trimming took 0 bases from V and 0 from J, leaving 12 bases between them. Here the CDR3 reads CASSLVPTELNTEAFF. The CDR3 nucleotides read TGTGCCAGCAGCTTGGTCCCTACTGAGTTGAACACTGAAGCTTTCTTT.

The chain joins TRBV19 to TRBJ2-5; tentatively, D is TRBD1 or TRBD2 (6 bases each). V lost 3 bases and J 2 bases, leaving 19 bases between the germline ends. The CDR3 sequence is 17 residues long. Germline-derived CDR1 and CDR2 are LNHDA and SQIVND (reference sequence). The CDR3 nucleotides read TGTGCCAGTAGTATTCGAGGGGGGCCTACAATGCAAGAGACCCAGTACTTC. Translating gives CASSIRGGPTMQETQYF.

The chain has TRBV2 and TRBJ1-3; D gene uncertain. Germline CDR1 is SNHLY and CDR2 is FYNNEI. The CDR3 is made up of 14 amino acids. Deletions cut 5 bases from V and 0 bases from J, with 8 bases between. CDR3 coding DNA: TGTGCCAGCAGTCTACAGCCCTCTGGAAACACCATATATTTT. It codes for CASSLQPSGNTIYF.

This sequence joins TRBV2 and TRBJ1-5; D not certain. Trimming shortened V by 2 bases and J by 4 bases, and 6 bases separated the two germline ends. The CDR3 totals 13 residues. Germline CDR1 reads SNHLY; CDR2 reads FYNNEI. The CDR3 loop reads CASSENGNQPQHF. CDR3 bases: TGTGCCAGCAGTGAAAATGGGAATCAGCCCCAGCATTTT.

The V call is TRBV6-1, the J call TRBJ1-4; the D gene is possibly TRBD1 (5 bases). Germline CDR1 is MNHNS and CDR2 is SASEGT. V lost 0 bases, J lost 10 bases, and 21 bases lay in between. The CDR3 has 17 amino acids. The CDR3 is CASSEALQTDRQGKLFF. The CDR3 bases are TGTGCCAGCAGTGAAGCGCTTCAGACAGATAGGCAGGGAAAACTGTTTTTT.

This sequence joins TRBV7-9 and TRBJ1-3; D is perhaps TRBD1 (5 bases). The CDR3 length is 13 residues. V shed 3 bases and J shed 8 bases, with 11 bases lying between them. The germline V gene encodes CDR1 SEHNR and CDR2 FQNEAQ (reference sequence). This CDR3 is CASSLRGEDTIYF. CDR3 DNA: TGTGCCAGCAGCTTGAGGGGAGAGGACACCATATATTTT.

This clone came up a few times. The rearrangement joins TRBV30 to TRBJ1-1; no firm D call. The CDR3 is 13 amino acids. The V end lost 4 bases, the J end lost 0 bases, and 9 bases lay between the germline ends. Looked up from germline, CDR1 is GTSNPN and CDR2 is SVGIG (reference sequence). CDR3 sequence (DNA): TGTGCCTGGACCTCGGACCTGAACACTGAAGCTTTCTTT. Translating gives CAWTSDLNTEAFF.

V and J are TRBV5-1 and TRBJ1-4, with 10 bases fitting TRBD1. The ends lost 4 bases at V and 5 bases at J; junction bases unmatched: 8. In germline, CDR1 is SGHRS, CDR2 YFSETQ. The CDR3 covers 16 residues. The CDR3 is CASSPRTGGWNEKLFF. CDR3 nucleotides: TGCGCCAGCAGCCCCCGGACAGGGGGTTGGAATGAAAAACTGTTTTTT.

This chain links TRBV6-1 with TRBJ1-3, with TRBD1 matching over 9 bases. The CDR3 loop spans 15 amino acids. Unmatched junction bases numbered 4, after V lost 4 bases and J lost 3 bases. Germline V CDR1 and CDR2: MNHNS, SASEGT. The CDR3 protein is CASSATGGYGNTIYF. The DNA of the CDR3 is TGTGCCAGCAGTGCGACAGGGGGGTATGGAAACACCATATATTTT.

The chain carries TRBV9 and TRBJ2-5; TRBD1 or TRBD2 may be the D gene (6 bases each). V was trimmed by 0 bases and J by 4 bases, leaving 10 bases between them. CDR1 and CDR2 from the germline V gene are SGDLS and YYNGEE. The length of the CDR3 is 14 residues. The DNA of the CDR3 is TGTGCCAGCAGCGTAGCTAGGGGGGCAGAGACCCAGTACTTC. Its translation is CASSVARGAETQYF.

Here the CDR3 DNA reads TGTGCCAGCAGCCTGGACAGGGAAAAACTGTTTTTT. This gives the protein CASSLDREKLFF. The V call is TRBV2, the J call TRBJ1-4; 7 positions match TRBD1. V shed 6 bases, J shed 8 bases, and the junction held 3 bases outside the gene matches. Germline-derived CDR1 and CDR2 are SNHLY and FYNNEI. This CDR3 is built from 12 residues.

This clone appeared a few times. V usage is TRBV6-1 and J usage is TRBJ2-2; TRBD2 might be the D (5 bases). The CDR3 is 13 residues long. Trimming took 6 bases from V and 5 from J, leaving 10 bases between them. The germline V gene encodes CDR1 MNHNS and CDR2 SASEGT. The CDR3 nucleotides read TGTGCCAGCAGGATCCGGGAAACCGGGGAGCTGTTTTTT. This translates into CASRIRETGELFF.

A word on this clone: A much larger clone lies a single base off, so this may be a read error. This chain joins TRBV7-8 and TRBJ1-2, with a tentative D call TRBD1 (5 bases). The CDR3 has 13 amino acids. V was shortened by 1 base and J by 3 bases, with 6 bases between the two germline ends. In germline, CDR1 is SGHVS, CDR2 FQNEAQ. CDR3 in amino acids: CASSLGDHYGYTF. CDR3 in DNA: TGTGCCAGCAGCTTAGGGGACCACTATGGCTACACCTTC.

The chain is built from TRBV29-1 and TRBJ1-1; D gene uncertain. Deletions cut 5 bases from V and 8 bases from J, with 12 bases between. The CDR3 totals 11 residues. Germline loops: CDR1 SQVTM, CDR2 ANQGSEA. CDR3 sequence reads: CSVLLGPEAFF. In DNA, the CDR3 is TGCAGCGTTCTTCTCGGACCCGAAGCTTTCTTT.

V and J are TRBV6-5 and TRBJ1-1; a weak D match, TRBD1 (5 bases). Germline CDR1 MNHEY, CDR2 SVGAGI. V shed 1 base and J shed 4 bases, with 7 bases lying between them. The CDR3 contains 13 residues. The CDR3 DNA sequence: TGTGCCAGCAGTTACTACGGGGGCACTGAAGCTTTCTTT. Protein: CASSYYGGTEAFF.

The chain combines TRBV27 with TRBJ1-2; 8 bases agree with TRBD1. Germline lookup yields CDR1 MNHEY and CDR2 SMNVEV (reference sequence). Losses at the gene ends were 6 bases for V and 4 bases for J; bases not matched to a gene: 10. This CDR3 is built from 15 residues. In nucleotides, the CDR3 is TGTGCCAGCAGACAACGGACAGGGTCGGCCTATGGCTACACCTTC. Translation gives CASRQRTGSAYGYTF.

The chain is built from TRBV20-1 and TRBJ2-1, with TRBD2 matching over 9 bases. Germline lookup yields CDR1 DFQATT and CDR2 SNEGSKA (reference sequence). The CDR3 has 11 residues. CDR3 sequence reads: CVVAGANEQFF. Here the CDR3 DNA reads TGCGTGGTAGCGGGGGCCAATGAGCAGTTCTTC.

The rearrangement links TRBV5-8 to TRBJ1-1; D gene unclear. The CDR3 covers 13 residues. V lost 2 bases, J lost 1 base, and 6 bases lay in between. From germline, CDR1 is SGHTS and CDR2 YDEGEE. Here the CDR3 DNA reads TGTGCCAGCAGCTTCGCGGAGAACACTGAAGCTTTCTTT. This encodes CASSFAENTEAFF.